This T cell receptor (beta chain) was obtained from a study of T-cell memory formation after mild COVID-19. Study context: TCR clusters were mostly donor specific. General study findings and limits: Contracting clones localized mainly to CM and EM when CD4+ and mainly to EMRA when CD8+. In second-wave clones peaking day 37, SARS-CoV-2 specificity remained unconfirmed.

Germline lookup yields CDR1 LNHDA and CDR2 SQIVND (reference sequence). Trimming removed 3 bases from V and 4 bases from J, with 23 bases in between. The CDR3 has 18 residues. This clonotype occurred a few times. Its specificity is unknown. The authors produced TCR alpha and TCR beta cDNA libraries with sample barcodes and UMIs by 5'RACE using constant-segment primers. Using its own MiXCR run on the 5' RACE reads, TCRdb lists one record per CDR3 protein. This repertoire shows under 250,000 distinct CDR3 sequences, just over 15% found once; its top ten account for around 2.2%. The sequence derives from an adult woman who had mild COVID-19 (a few samples of this study predate the infection). Cell type and time point are not known. Sequencing input: PBMCs or a T cell subset sorted from them (not recorded which). The chain has TRBV19 and TRBJ2-3; TRBD2 might be the D (5 bases). DNA of the CDR3: TGTGCCAGTAGTATGGGTCGGGGAGCTAGCCGGGTGGCAGATACGCAGTATTTT. Translation gives CASSMGRGASRVADTQYF.